One and the same sample provided the 32 T cell receptor beta chains below, sequenced in a study of cytomegalovirus exposure and HLA in healthy donors. The PCR employed 60 Vbeta primers together with 13 Jbeta primers. Profiled with immunoSEQ multiplex PCR; TCRdb holds only in-frame clones, not every one. The sample contains over 120,000 clones, 82% of which appear only once. Sequenced input: PBMCs. Receptor source: a man in his thirties or forties in good health and CMV-seropositive.

Comments on this clone: A read error may account for a junction end that differs from germline. The chain is built from TRBV7-9 and TRBJ1-4; 8 bases are shared with TRBD1. CDR3 length equals 16 residues. The germline gives CDR1 SEHNR, CDR2 FQNEAQ (reference sequence). The CDR3 here is CSSSLPGGDVWGKLFF. Here the CDR3 DNA reads TGTTCCAGCAGCTTACCAGGGGGCGACGTGTGGGGAAAACTGTTTTTT.

The CDR3 DNA reads TGTGCCAGCAGCCTTGGACAGGACCTGAACACTGAAGCTTTCTTT. Translating gives CASSLGQDLNTEAFF. The chain employs TRBV11-3 and TRBJ1-1; 7 bases fit TRBD1. The germline V gene has CDR1 SGHNT and CDR2 YENEEA. The CDR3 totals 15 residues. The junction had 6 bases not matched to a gene; V was cut back by 5 bases and J by 0 bases.

The chain links TRBV15 to TRBJ1-2; D call uncertain. V was clipped by 0 bases and J by 4 bases, with 12 bases between them. The germline V gene encodes CDR1 LNHNV and CDR2 YYDKDF (reference sequence). The CDR3 has 15 residues. For the CDR3, the DNA is TGTGCCACCAGCAGAGATTACCCGGCGGGCTATGGCTACACCTTC. Its translation: CATSRDYPAGYGYTF.

The table lists this clone with a count of one. The V and J genes are TRBV29-1 and TRBJ2-1; maybe TRBD2 (5 bases). The CDR3 is made up of 12 amino acids. Trimming took 5 bases from V and 0 from J, leaving 5 bases between them. Per germline, CDR1 SQVTM and CDR2 ANQGSEA. CDR3 sequence (DNA): TGCAGCGTTAGCGGCTCCTACAATGAGCAGTTCTTC. Translation gives CSVSGSYNEQFF.

The genes are TRBV7-9 and TRBJ1-5; TRBD1 matches 7 bases. The CDR3 sequence is 14 residues long. CDR1 is SEHNR, CDR2 FQNEAQ, per germline (reference sequence). The trim removed 1 base at V and 5 bases at J, leaving 2 bases unmatched. This CDR3 reads CASSLGTGYQPQHF. In nucleotides, the CDR3 is TGTGCCAGCAGCTTAGGGACAGGTTATCAGCCCCAGCATTTT.

This clone has a handful of counts. The chain combines TRBV7-2 with TRBJ2-7; the match to TRBD1 covers 12 bases. The CDR3 is made up of 17 amino acids. Germline CDR1 reads SGHTA; CDR2 reads FQGNSA. V shed 3 bases and J 6 bases; nucleotides not matched to a gene: 12. The CDR3 nucleotides are TGTGCCAGCAGCTTTCAAGGGACAGGGGGCGGAGGGGGCGAGCAGTACTTC. It translates to CASSFQGTGGGGGEQYF.

The chain has TRBV28 and TRBJ1-5; tentatively, D is TRBD1 (6 bases). CDR1 and CDR2 from the germline V gene are MDHEN and SYDVKM. V was trimmed by 6 bases and J by 6 bases, leaving 12 bases between them. The CDR3 has 13 residues. The CDR3 here is CASSQSGVQPQHF. In nucleotides, the CDR3 is TGTGCCAGCAGCCAATCAGGGGTTCAGCCCCAGCATTTT.

In its sample, this clone was seen once. The gene calls are TRBV15 and TRBJ1-1; no reliable D call. Germline V CDR1 and CDR2: LNHNV, YYDKDF (reference sequence). This CDR3 region has 17 residues. V was cut by 0 bases and J by 1 base, with 15 bases left in between. CDR3 protein: CATSRDSQADWNTEAFF. The CDR3 coding sequence is TGTGCCACCAGCAGAGATAGTCAAGCGGATTGGAACACTGAAGCTTTCTTT.

This chain uses TRBV11-2 with TRBJ2-1, with 9 bases fitting TRBD1. Trimming cost V 3 bases and J 7 bases; bases outside gene matches: 7. CDR3 length: 15 amino acids. The V gene's germline CDR1 is SGHAT and CDR2 FQNNGV. The DNA of the CDR3 is TGTGCCAGCAGCTTTGGAAGGGACAGGGTAAATGAGCAGTTCTTC. Residues: CASSFGRDRVNEQFF.

The chain links TRBV5-8 to TRBJ2-1; D gene unclear. Germline CDR1 is SGHTS and CDR2 is YDEGEE. The CDR3 totals 14 residues. Trimming took 4 bases from V and 7 from J, leaving 15 bases between them. In DNA form, the CDR3 reads TGTGCCAGCAGCCGCGGTAATAGTTGGAATGAGCAGTTCTTC. Protein sequence: CASSRGNSWNEQFF.

V usage is TRBV18 and J usage is TRBJ2-3, with D possibly being TRBD2 (6 bases). The CDR3 extends over 16 amino acids. The germline gives CDR1 KGHSH, CDR2 LQKENI. Trimming cost V 3 bases and J 0 bases, with 13 bases left between them. The CDR3 nucleotides read TGTGCCAGCTCACCCCTCGCGGGGACGAGCACAGATACGCAGTATTTT. This encodes CASSPLAGTSTDTQYF.

Concerning this clone itself: Other nucleotide sequences in the sample specify the same CDR3. The chain uses TRBV9 and TRBJ2-3, with no clear D. Germline V gene sequence: CDR1 SGDLS, CDR2 YYNGEE. The CDR3 totals 12 residues. V lost 2 bases to trimming and J lost 5 bases, with 6 bases between them. The CDR3 DNA reads TGTGCCAGCAGCGTTTCAGGAGATACGCAGTATTTT. It is translated as CASSVSGDTQYF. Variable domain in full (rest from reference TRBV9 and TRBJ2-3): DSGVTQTPKHLITATGQRVTLRCSPRSGDLSVYWYQQSLDQGLQFLIQYYNGEERAKGNILERFSAQQFPDLHSELNLSSLELGDSALYFCASSVSGDTQYFGPGTRLTVL.

This chain connects TRBV5-4 to TRBJ1-2; 10 bases fit TRBD1. The J segment lost 4 bases and the V segment lost 4 bases, leaving 7 bases of the junction unmatched. The germline V gene encodes CDR1 SGHNT and CDR2 YYREEE (reference sequence). CDR3 length: 15 residues. The CDR3 coding sequence is TGTGCCAGCAGCCAATCGACAGGGGGCGTCTATGGCTACACCTTC. Translation gives CASSQSTGGVYGYTF.

The CDR3 here is CASSIQVNQPQHF. CDR3 DNA: TGTGCCAGTAGTATTCAGGTCAATCAGCCCCAGCATTTT. The chain is built from TRBV19 and TRBJ1-5, with no clear D. The V gene lost 3 bases and the J gene lost 3 bases, with 6 bases spanning the gap. Germline assignment: CDR1 LNHDA and CDR2 SQIVND (reference sequence). This CDR3 comprises 13 residues.

This chain links TRBV21-1 with TRBJ2-7; the table's TRBD1 call for D was not verified on the DNA. TRBV21-1 is deemed a pseudogene. This CDR3 region has 16 residues. The CDR3 spells CASSKVEDRPSYEQYF. The CDR3, as DNA: TGTGCCAGCAGCAAAGTAGAGGACAGGCCGTCCTACGAGCAGTACTTC.

The rearrangement joins TRBV11-2 to TRBJ2-1, with D possibly TRBD2 on 6 matching bases. Trimming removed 0 bases from V and 9 bases from J, with 12 bases in between. The CDR3 length is 14 residues. Germline values: CDR1 SGHAT, CDR2 FQNNGV. The chain's CDR3 is CASSLDTGLGEQFF. The CDR3 DNA reads as TGTGCCAGCAGCTTAGATACGGGACTCGGTGAGCAGTTCTTC. The full variable domain, rest sourced from reference TRBV11-2 and TRBJ2-1, is EAGVAQSPRYKIIEKRQSVAFWCNPISGHATLYWYQQILGQGPKLLIQFQNNGVVDDSQLPKDRFSAERLKGVDSTLKIQPAKLEDSAVYLCASSLDTGLGEQFFGPGTRLTVL.

This clone was detected once. The J gene is TRBJ2-7, the V gene TRBV7-8; 9 positions agree with TRBD1. The V segment lost 4 bases and the J segment 4 bases; nucleotides outside the gene matches: 14. CDR1 is SGHVS, CDR2 FQNEAQ, per germline. This CDR3 has 17 amino acids. The CDR3 reads CASSSPSGTGKSYEQYF. For the CDR3, the DNA is TGTGCCAGCAGCTCCCCGTCCGGGACAGGGAAATCATACGAGCAGTACTTC.

The gene calls are TRBV15 and TRBJ2-1; D might be TRBD1 (8 bases). The germline V gene has CDR1 LNHNV and CDR2 YYDKDF (reference sequence). This CDR3 contains 15 residues. Trimming cost V 4 bases and J 8 bases, with 18 bases left between them. In DNA, the CDR3 is TGTGCCACCAGCAATCGACAGGGGAGGGTCGATGAGCAGTTCTTC. Protein product: CATSNRQGRVDEQFF.

The CDR3 coding sequence is TGCGCCAGCAGAGGTCCTCTTTTACTAGCGGAACAAGAGACCCAGTACTTC. The encoded protein is CASRGPLLLAEQETQYF. V gene TRBV10-1 combines with J gene TRBJ2-5; TRBD2 matches at 8 bases. There are 17 residues in the CDR3. Germline values: CDR1 WNHNN, CDR2 SYGVQD (reference sequence). Trimming cost V 6 bases and J 2 bases; bases outside gene matches: 14.

This chain uses TRBV28 with TRBJ2-1, with TRBD2 as a possible D gene (5 bases). Trimming took off 4 bases at V and 0 bases at J, with 10 bases between the two ends. The CDR3 runs to 15 residues. Germline V gene data show CDR1 as MDHEN and CDR2 as SYDVKM. The CDR3 region has the DNA TGTGCCAGCAGTTCCTCCGGGATCTCCTACAATGAGCAGTTCTTC. It encodes CASSSSGISYNEQFF. Drawing the rest from reference TRBV28 and TRBJ2-1, the complete variable domain is DVKVTQSSRYLVKRTGEKVFLECVQDMDHENMFWYRQDPGLGLRLIYFSYDVKMKEKGDIPEGYSVSREKKERFSLILESASTNQTSMYLCASSSSGISYNEQFFGPGTRLTVL.

V gene TRBV28 combines with J gene TRBJ2-3; D is unresolved. Germline values: CDR1 MDHEN, CDR2 SYDVKM. The CDR3 spans 13 residues. The V end lost 3 bases, the J end lost 0 bases, and 4 bases lay between the germline ends. The CDR3 nucleotides are TGTGCCAGCAGTTTCGGGAGCACAGATACGCAGTATTTT. Amino acids: CASSFGSTDTQYF.

V is TRBV19 and J is TRBJ2-5; 7 nucleotides agree with TRBD2. Trimming took 3 bases from V and 2 from J; bases not matched to a gene: 6. This CDR3 has 15 amino acids. The germline CDR1 and CDR2 sequences are LNHDA and SQIVND (reference sequence). In DNA form, the CDR3 reads TGTGCCAGTAGTATTGCTAGCGGTCCACAAGAGACCCAGTACTTC. This encodes CASSIASGPQETQYF.

This clone has just one count. The rearrangement links TRBV30 to TRBJ1-6; 9 nucleotides agree with TRBD1. Germline V gives CDR1 GTSNPN, CDR2 SVGIG (reference sequence). The CDR3 length is 14 residues. V gave up 6 bases and J gave up 10 bases; unmatched junction bases: 10. The CDR3 bases are TGTGCCTGTGGGACAGGGATTTTTAACTCACCCCTCCACTTT. Its protein product is CACGTGIFNSPLHF.

The chain is built from TRBV5-3 and TRBJ1-5; possible D gene TRBD1, 5 bases. TRBV5-3 is sorted into the ORF group, with uncertain function. Trimming removed 7 bases from V and 6 bases from J, with 11 bases in between. There are 12 residues in the CDR3. CDR3 loop: CARAPGSQPQHF. The CDR3 coding sequence is TGTGCCAGAGCACCAGGGTCTCAGCCCCAGCATTTT.

This chain connects TRBV5-4 to TRBJ2-2; TRBD2 matches 13 bases. The CDR3 extends over 16 amino acids. Germline values: CDR1 SGHNT, CDR2 YYREEE (reference sequence). V was clipped by 4 bases and J by 4 bases; unmatched bases: 4. The CDR3 is CASSTGLAGVTGELFF. The CDR3 DNA reads as TGTGCCAGCAGCACAGGACTAGCGGGGGTCACCGGGGAGCTGTTTTTT.

The rearrangement uses TRBV5-6 and TRBJ1-5; 10 bases are shared with TRBD1. The V gene end was trimmed by 4 bases and the J gene end by 4 bases; junction bases not matched to a gene: 8. Germline CDR1 is SGHDT and CDR2 is YYEEEE. This CDR3 region has 16 residues. CDR3 nucleotides: TGTGCCAGCAGCATCCGGGACAGGGGAGGAAATCAGCCCCAGCATTTT. Translation: CASSIRDRGGNQPQHF. Full variable domain (missing parts from reference TRBV5-6 and TRBJ1-5): DAGVTQSPTHLIKTRGQQVTLRCSPKSGHDTVSWYQQALGQGPQFIFQYYEEEERQRGNFPDRFSGHQFPNYSSELNVNALLLGDSALYLCASSIRDRGGNQPQHFGDGTRLSIL.

The sample holds one count of this clone. The chain joins TRBV28 to TRBJ1-5, with a tentative D call TRBD1 (5 bases). Germline V gives CDR1 MDHEN, CDR2 SYDVKM. The CDR3 runs 16 residues. V was pared by 5 bases and J by 7 bases, with 21 bases between. This CDR3 is CASSRLRAGRNQPQHF. The CDR3 DNA is TGTGCCAGCAGTCGATTACGGGCGGGGCGGAACCAGCCCCAGCATTTT.

The chain employs TRBV2 and TRBJ1-5; D is unclear. CDR1 SNHLY and CDR2 FYNNEI come from the germline V gene. V shed 8 bases and J shed 4 bases, with 27 bases lying between them. The CDR3 has 18 amino acids. The CDR3: CASRTSGIGPLSNQPQHF. DNA of the CDR3: TGTGCCAGCCGGACCTCGGGGATTGGACCCTTGTCAAATCAGCCCCAGCATTTT.

The chain links TRBV5-1 to TRBJ2-5; TRBD2 matches at 11 bases. This CDR3 is built from 17 residues. The V and J ends lost 0 bases and 7 bases, in that order; junction bases with no gene match: 11. CDR1 SGHRS and CDR2 YFSETQ come from the germline V gene. CDR3 DNA: TGCGCCAGCAGCTTGGAAGCTAGCGGGGGGACCAGAGGGACCCAGTACTTC. Translation gives CASSLEASGGTRGTQYF.

V is TRBV7-2 and J is TRBJ1-3; tentative D call: TRBD1 (6 bases). The germline V gene encodes CDR1 SGHTA and CDR2 FQGNSA. The CDR3 covers 16 residues. V was clipped by 1 base and J by 4 bases, with 14 bases between them. The CDR3 reads CASSLGTGTTGNTIYF. In nucleotides, the CDR3 is TGTGCCAGCAGCTTAGGGACCGGGACAACCGGAAACACCATATATTTT.

The CDR3 here is CASIAGLSGDTQYF. CDR3 coding DNA: TGTGCCAGCATAGCGGGGTTATCGGGAGATACGCAGTATTTT. This sequence joins TRBV2 and TRBJ2-3; 8 bases agree with TRBD2. CDR3 length equals 14 residues. Germline V gives CDR1 SNHLY, CDR2 FYNNEI. Losses at the gene ends were 7 bases for V and 5 bases for J; bases not matched to a gene: 8.

The J gene is TRBJ2-2, the V gene TRBV5-4, with TRBD2 identical over 13 bases. Trimming removed 9 bases from V and 8 bases from J; junction bases left unmatched: 16. Germline values: CDR1 SGHNT, CDR2 YYREEE (reference sequence). The CDR3 runs to 17 residues. The CDR3, as DNA: TGTGCCACCGCCCCCAGGAGGACTAGCGGGAGTCCAGGGGAGCTGTTTTTT. This translates into CATAPRRTSGSPGELFF.